This T cell receptor beta chain emerged from a study of neurological immune-mediated disorders. Synthesis of cDNA was performed by 5'RACE using 10-nucleotide random UMIs. TCRdb re-called the 5' RACE reads through MiXCR, storing one row per CDR3 protein. The sample has over 50,000 distinct CDR3 sequences; about 3% are singletons. Trimming removed 0 bases at V and 2 bases at J, with 9 bases between. This CDR3 has 15 amino acids. CDR1 and CDR2 from the germline V gene are SGHVS and FNYEAQ. Unsorted libraries were derived from 2 million PBMCs stored at -80 C. General study findings and limits: None of the CDR3 amino acid sequences of expanded clones were shared across subjects, and this suggested private repertoires in all groups.

This clonotype has a count of ten or more. Its target is not known. The sample consisted of PBMCs. The receptor's source is a man aged 35 to 55 with multiple sclerosis. The J gene is TRBJ2-3, the V gene TRBV7-6, with no clear D. CDR3 nucleotides: TGTGCCAGCAGCTTAGCCGGGTCTGACACAGATACGCAGTATTTT. Translating gives CASSLAGSDTDTQYF.